This TCR beta chain was documented in a study of control samples from healthy donors and cancer patients. This clone has only a few counts. Data came from immunoSEQ multiplex PCR; TCRdb stores just in-frame clones and leaves some out. The sample yields approximately 60,000 clones, 85% seen once. The CDR3 contains 15 residues. V was trimmed by 0 bases and J by 5 bases, leaving 12 bases between them. The germline V gene has CDR1 SGDLS and CDR2 YYNGEE. This sequence was found in a man in his forties in good health. The genes are TRBV9 and TRBJ1-5; D possibly corresponds to TRBD1 (6 bases). Specimen: blood. The CDR3 is CASSVVGGGDQPQHF. CDR3 DNA: TGTGCCAGCAGCGTAGTAGGGGGTGGGGATCAGCCCCAGCATTTT.